These 5 T cell receptor beta chains were sequenced from one sample in a study of blood T cell repertoires in COVID-19. The data were produced by immunoSEQ multiplex PCR, yet TCRdb's version contains in-frame clones alone and is incomplete. The sample yields approximately 200,000 clones, roughly 85% seen once. The specimen sequenced was PBMCs or T cells enriched from blood (not recorded which). The receptors stem from a man aged 35 to 55 who had recovered from COVID-19.

The V and J genes are TRBV7-8 and TRBJ2-7; possible D gene TRBD2, 6 bases. The germline CDR1 and CDR2 sequences are SGHVS and FQNEAQ. Trimming removed 5 bases at V and 1 base at J, with 15 bases between. The CDR3 extends over 15 amino acids. Here the CDR3 DNA reads TGTGCCAGCAGCCCTCAGGGAGGTTCTTCCTACGAGCAGTACTTC. Translated: CASSPQGGSSYEQYF.

The chain has TRBV10-3 and TRBJ1-3, with 9 bases matching TRBD1. There are 14 residues in the CDR3. From germline, CDR1 is ENHRY and CDR2 SYGVKD. Trimming at V came to 10 bases and at J to 1 base, leaving 5 bases not matched to a gene. The CDR3, as DNA: TGTGCCAACGGACAGGGGCATTCTGGAAACACCATATATTTT. It codes for CANGQGHSGNTIYF.

The chain is built from TRBV14 and TRBJ1-5; no firm D call. The CDR3 extends over 13 amino acids. Per the germline V gene, CDR1 is SGHDN and CDR2 is FVKESK. V was cut by 5 bases and J by 3 bases, with 8 bases left in between. The CDR3 protein is CASSARDNQPQHF. The DNA for the CDR3 is TGTGCCAGCAGCGCTCGGGACAATCAGCCCCAGCATTTT.

A single count supports this clone. This sequence joins TRBV25-1 and TRBJ1-2; D is uncertain. Germline CDR1 MGHDK, CDR2 SYGVNS. CDR3 length: 15 amino acids. V shed 1 base and J shed 6 bases, with 15 bases lying between them. The CDR3 coding sequence is TGTGCCAGCAGTGAATGGAGGGCACTGCCTGATGGCTACACCTTC. This translates into CASSEWRALPDGYTF.

The chain links TRBV5-3 to TRBJ2-7; TRBD2 might be the D (7 bases). TRBV5-3 is classed as an ORF, of uncertain function. V dropped 0 bases and J dropped 0 bases, with 13 bases sitting between them. The CDR3 runs to 16 residues. The CDR3 nucleotides are TGTGCCAGAAGCTTGGAGGGGGGGACCGGCTCCTACGAGCAGTACTTC. This gives the protein CARSLEGGTGSYEQYF.